The T cell receptor beta chain described here comes from a study of CD8+ T cells in alopecia areata. In the study overall: Administration of oral tofacitinib to treated patients was at 5 to 10 mg twice daily. Treatment with tofacitinib (6 to 18 months) was followed by 6 months off drug.

Individuals with alopecia areata gave both lesional scalp punch biopsies and peripheral blood for collection. Starting from PBMCs, sorting isolated CD4+ and CD8+ T cells. As the sequencing template, cDNA was produced by extracting RNA and reverse transcribing it. Repertoires were generated with immunoSEQ multiplex PCR, while TCRdb's copy carries only in-frame clones and drops some. The data contain almost 250,000 clones, under 70% of them singletons. The CDR3 length is 14 residues. The germline V gene encodes CDR1 MNHEY and CDR2 SVGAGI. V dropped 5 bases and J dropped 5 bases, with 16 bases sitting between them.

The V call is TRBV6-5, the J call TRBJ2-7; no clear D gene. This material consisted of CD4+ T cells sorted from blood, taken at week 0. The sequence derives from a human donor with alopecia areata. The CDR3 region is CASSGSHNTHEQYF. The CDR3 bases are TGTGCCAGCAGTGGATCCCATAATACCCACGAGCAGTACTTC.